This entry features one T cell receptor (beta chain) sequence. This clonotype was counted many times. The antigen this receptor binds is unknown. No base-level quality is on record; no much larger clone is a single base apart. This entry comes from a study of identical twins (TCRdb year 2016). Context from the whole study: To test whether fetal clonotypes persist, the study used deep sequencing on TCR alpha and beta repertoires from monozygotic twins, unrelated adults of various ages, and cord blood. To rule out contamination, the twin experiments were replicated at different times with different library preparation protocols.

Overall results and qualifications from the work: Abundant cord blood beta clonotypes carried fewer insertions; young adult naive repertoires showed a weaker similar trend, while memory repertoires showed none. Because the same donors could not be followed over many years, the conclusions relied on cross-sectional statistical analysis. A weaker excess of twin sharing was found in beta out-of-frame sequences because the signal-to-noise ratio was lowered by fewer shared sequences. Invariant T cells such as MAIT and iNKT could partly confound zero-insertion analyses, though diverse VJ usage argued against this for most clonotypes. Compared with coincidental sharing between unrelated individuals, out-of-frame TCR alpha sequences shared between twins showed an excess of sequences with low generation probability. In monozygotic twins, out-of-frame TCR alpha sharing was systematically underestimated by recombination models, although the models agreed with sharing between unrelated individuals.

All donors were healthy Caucasians. The twin cohort comprised three pairs of female monozygotic twins, all aged about 18 to 30 years. Peripheral blood mononuclear cells were used as the source from which RNA for TCR libraries was isolated. Library preparation used 5' RACE. Sequencer: Illumina HiSeq 2000. A universal primer binding site was introduced by template switching, and a unique molecular identifier was present in the final cDNA, enabling accurate counting of TCR cDNA molecules. Specific primers in the conserved constant-segment region were used to synthesize first-strand cDNA for TCR alpha and beta chains. To control for contamination, every cDNA library carried two barcodes: a SMART-Mk sample barcode plus Illumina barcodes. Two successive PCR steps introduced TruSeq adapter sequences along with Illumina sample barcodes. Sequencing of the TCR alpha and beta cDNA libraries was done on the Illumina HiSeq platform using custom primers. On the authors' methods: Raw reads were processed with MiGEC to extract unique molecular identifiers, and MiXCR was used to determine CDR3 positions. For each individual, recombination models were inferred using an EM algorithm with the repgenHMM and IGoR tools. The analysis of shared clonotypes was done with the tcR package in R, with sharing normalized by the product of cloneset sizes. To study raw recombination without the effects of thymic and clonal selection, out-of-frame nonproductive sequences were analyzed. TCRdb handled the public reads itself, with Q25 trimming in fastp and clone calling in MiXCR, and kept productive beta chains. Here each entry gathers all rows of one CDR3 protein and keeps the most common genes and DNA. The V and J calls reflect TCRdb's pipeline rather than the authors' work. This sample has 570,000 or so distinct CDR3 sequences in its table, and 7.5% to 10% of those were observed once. The ten biggest clones cover more than 2.5% of the sample.

The sample was also reused in another study, on yellow fever vaccine responses in identical twins. From that second study: According to the authors, the vaccine-induced T cell response in identical twins seemed to be partly convergent and partly specific to each individual. In identical twins, the study followed T cell clones that responded to the vaccine with precision.

Sequenced material: PBMCs. This clonotype originated in a young woman in good health.

The CDR3 region has the sequence CASSPYPKTGESDIQYF. The DNA reads as follows: TGTGCCAGCAGCCCTTATCCCAAGACAGGGGAGTCTGACATTCAGTACTTC. The rearrangement joined TRBV3-1 to TRBJ2-4; the central 8 bases match TRBD1. Including the terminal cysteine and phenylalanine, the CDR3 comprises 17 residues. Just CDR3 DNA is preserved here, 51 bases in frame from base 1. CDR1 LGHDT and CDR2 YNNKEL are derived from the germline V gene (reference sequence). Trimming removed 4 bases from V and 8 bases from J; the gene matches leave 16 bases unexplained.